Following are 7 T cell receptor beta chains from one sample sequenced in a study of blood T cell repertoires in COVID-19. This table comes from immunoSEQ multiplex PCR, and its TCRdb copy is limited to in-frame clones, with some not included. The repertoire holds about 150,000 clones, with over 75% as singletons. The material sequenced was PBMCs or T cells enriched from blood (not recorded which). Source of these receptors: a woman between 50 and 59 years old who had recovered from COVID-19.

The chain carries TRBV6-5 and TRBJ2-1; D perhaps matches TRBD2 (6 bases). Germline V lookup: CDR1 MNHEY, CDR2 SVGAGI. V lost 6 bases, J lost 4 bases, and 16 bases lay in between. This CDR3 has 15 residues. The CDR3 DNA reads TGTGCCAGCAGCCGAGCGGGTCCGCCATACAATGAGCAGTTCTTC. Translating it yields CASSRAGPPYNEQFF.

The V gene is TRBV9, the J gene TRBJ1-4; 7 positions agree with TRBD1. From germline, CDR1 is SGDLS and CDR2 YYNGEE. The V segment lost 4 bases and the J segment 8 bases; nucleotides outside the gene matches: 14. The CDR3 consists of 16 residues. The CDR3 DNA sequence: TGTGCCAGCAGCCTAGGTCAGGGGGGAATAACGGAAAAACTGTTTTTT. It codes for CASSLGQGGITEKLFF.

V usage is TRBV19 and J usage is TRBJ2-4; 8 bases align to TRBD1. The CDR3 extends over 17 amino acids. Germline CDR1 is LNHDA and CDR2 is SQIVND (reference sequence). With 0 bases clipped from V and 0 bases from J, the junction kept 4 bases outside the gene matches. The chain's CDR3 is CASSIESGGPAKNIQYF. CDR3 bases: TGTGCCAGTAGTATAGAGTCAGGGGGCCCAGCCAAAAACATTCAGTACTTC.

Remarks on this clone: A read error may produce the germline difference seen at one junction end. The V call is TRBV7-6, the J call TRBJ2-7, with D possibly matching TRBD1 (5 bases). Germline lookup yields CDR1 SGHVS and CDR2 FNYEAQ. The CDR3 consists of 12 residues. DNA of the CDR3: TGTGCCAGCAGCTTAGCGCCGAGAGACAGAAACTTC. Amino acid sequence: CASSLAPRDRNF.

The rearrangement links TRBV7-9 to TRBJ1-3; D gene uncertain. The CDR3 sequence is 15 residues long. Germline V CDR1 and CDR2: SEHNR, FQNEAQ (reference sequence). V was pared by 5 bases and J by 0 bases, with 11 bases between. CDR3 residues: CASSRQGSSGNTIYF. As DNA, the CDR3 is TGTGCCAGCAGCCGACAAGGCTCCTCTGGAAACACCATATATTTT.

V gene TRBV20-1 combines with J gene TRBJ2-7, with D perhaps matching TRBD1 (6 bases). The germline V gene encodes CDR1 DFQATT and CDR2 SNEGSKA (reference sequence). CDR3 size: 13 residues. The germline V and J ends were trimmed by 3 bases and 2 bases, with 11 bases remaining between them. The CDR3: CSASGRGAYEQYF. The CDR3 DNA reads as TGCAGTGCTAGTGGCAGGGGAGCCTACGAGCAGTACTTC.

The chain recombines TRBV9 with TRBJ1-6; weak D call: TRBD1 (5 bases). Per the germline V gene, CDR1 is SGDLS and CDR2 is YYNGEE. Between the trimmed V and J ends, which lost 2 bases and 8 bases, there was a span of 11 bases. The CDR3 runs to 14 residues. Here the CDR3 reads CASSVSGRDSPLHF. CDR3 bases: TGTGCCAGCAGCGTTTCCGGCAGGGATTCACCCCTCCACTTT.